The rows below give T cell receptor beta chains drawn from one sample of a study of spatial heterogeneity in lung cancer. TCRdb passed the 5' RACE reads through MiXCR, listing each CDR3 protein once. The table includes about 44,000 distinct CDR3 sequences, approximately 14% detected once. The material was PBMCs, obtained at surgery. The receptor set was obtained from a male donor with early-stage non-small cell lung cancer. Each CDR3 is given with its conserved first and last residue. The D gene is left open where the match is weak. Clone size appears in some rows only: once, few, many, or a class for an expanded clone.

D,size,V,J,DNA,CDR3
-,many,TRBV6-5,TRBJ1-2,TGTGCCAGCAGTGTAGAACAGGCACATTCTTATGGCTACACCTTC,CASSVEQAHSYGYTF
TRBD2,-,TRBV5-4,TRBJ2-3,TGTGCCAGCAGCTTTCTAGCGGGACGCACAGATACGCAGTATTTT,CASSFLAGRTDTQYF
-,many,TRBV12-3/TRBV12-4,TRBJ1-5,TGTGCCAGCAGTTTGTCCGCGGTCCAGCCCCAGCATTTT,CASSLSAVQPQHF
-,-,TRBV20-1,TRBJ2-3,TGCAGTGCTAGAGGCCGAGAACGGGATACGCAGTATTTT,CSARGRERDTQYF
TRBD1,-,TRBV7-2,TRBJ1-2,TGTGCCAGCAGCTCCCCGAAAGACAGGGTGCCTCGTGGCTACACCTTC,CASSSPKDRVPRGYTF
-,many,TRBV7-6,TRBJ1-1,TGTGCCAGCAGCTTAGGAGAGAGTACTGAAGCTTTCTTT,CASSLGESTEAFF
TRBD1,-,TRBV10-3,TRBJ2-2,TGTGCCATCAGATCCGGGACAGCGAACACCGGGGAGCTGTTTTTT,CAIRSGTANTGELFF
TRBD1,-,TRBV7-8,TRBJ1-2,TGTGCCAGCAGCCTATACGGGACAGACTATGGCTACACCTTC,CASSLYGTDYGYTF
-,many,TRBV9,TRBJ2-5,TGTGCCAGCAGCGTAGCATGGGGGCGGGAGACCCAGTACTTC,CASSVAWGRETQYF
-,few,TRBV9,TRBJ1-3,TGTGCCAGCAGCCCCCGACGGGCCCCTGGAAACACCATATATTTT,CASSPRRAPGNTIYF
-,-,TRBV6-5,TRBJ1-3,TGTGCCAGCAGTCTGGCAGCAGGCTCTGGAAACACCATATATTTT,CASSLAAGSGNTIYF
-,few,TRBV29-1,TRBJ2-3,TGCAGCGTAGACAGGAGGGCTACAGATACGCAGTATTTT,CSVDRRATDTQYF
TRBD2,many,TRBV20-1,TRBJ2-3,TGCAGTGGGACTAGCGGGGGGGATTTCACAGATACGCAGTATTTT,CSGTSGGDFTDTQYF
-,few,TRBV5-4,TRBJ1-2,TGTGCCAGCAGCTTGGCTACGGCCTTTATGTCGGCAGGCTACACCTTC,CASSLATAFMSAGYTF
TRBD2,many,TRBV4-2,TRBJ2-5,TGTGCCAGCAGCTCCGGGACTAGCGGGAGGCAGCAAGAGACCCAGTACTTC,CASSSGTSGRQQETQYF
-,few,TRBV6-2/TRBV6-3,TRBJ2-7,TGTGCCAGCAGGCCCGGAGGGGGGACGCAGTACTTC,CASRPGGGTQYF
-,-,TRBV29-1,TRBJ2-6,TGCAGCGTTAGACCACAGCCTGGGGCCAACGTCCTGACTTTC,CSVRPQPGANVLTF
-,many,TRBV11-2,TRBJ1-1,TGTGCCAGCAAGGCCGGCATGAACACTGAAGCTTTCTTT,CASKAGMNTEAFF
TRBD2,few,TRBV7-2,TRBJ2-3,TGTGCCAGCAGCCCGCAGCGGGACCGCCCGAGCACAGATACGCAGTATTTT,CASSPQRDRPSTDTQYF